This TCR beta chain was sequenced during a study of T cells in Graves' hyperthyroidism and ophthalmopathy. This CDR3 has 14 amino acids. Unmatched junction bases numbered 6, after V lost 5 bases and J lost 6 bases. This clonotype was observed many times. Amplified TCR beta CDR3 regions derived from RNA transcripts. Primed by the HTBI set, a first-round RT-PCR was run on the TCR CDR3. MiXCR, run by TCRdb on the multiplex PCR reads, gives a single entry per CDR3 protein. This sample has approximately 400,000 distinct CDR3 sequences; roughly an eighth occur once, and the top ten carry over 25%. This TCR was recovered from a man aged 50-60 years with Graves' ophthalmopathy. The sequencing input was blood. V is TRBV12-3 or TRBV12-4 and J is TRBJ2-7; 11 bases align to TRBD1. DNA of the CDR3: TGTGCCAGCAGTCCATCGGGACAGGGGGGCGAGCAGTACTTC. It translates to CASSPSGQGGEQYF.